This TCR beta chain is drawn from a study of blood T cell repertoires in COVID-19. Study summary: Samples representing acute and convalescent COVID-19 were sourced from the United States, Italy and Spain. The cDNA or gDNA used as material had been derived from T cells, B-cell-depleted T cells, or PBMCs.

This CDR3 is 15 amino acids long. CDR1 is MDHEN and CDR2 is SYDVKM in the germline V gene. Germline trimming cut 7 bases from V and 7 bases from J; bases unmatched to any gene: 12. This clone was observed once. As handled by the study authors: Estimates of nucleated cell counts were drawn from the amplification of reference gene primers. Sequenced by immunoSEQ multiplex PCR; TCRdb stores in-frame clones only, minus some. That table supplies the V and J calls and clone size; D and trimming were determined from the DNA. The sample lists approximately 140,000 clones, more than 80% occurring once. The J gene is TRBJ1-4, the V gene TRBV28; 7 bases are a match to TRBD1. The TCR was taken from a man in his 70s with acute or convalescent COVID-19. The specimen was peripheral blood. The CDR3 is CASTRLGQGGEKLFF. The CDR3 DNA sequence: TGTGCCAGCACCCGCCTGGGGCAGGGGGGTGAAAAACTGTTTTTT. Looking up the rest from reference TRBV28 and TRBJ1-4 gives the full variable domain: DVKVTQSSRYLVKRTGEKVFLECVQDMDHENMFWYRQDPGLGLRLIYFSYDVKMKEKGDIPEGYSVSREKKERFSLILESASTNQTSMYLCASTRLGQGGEKLFFGSGTQLSVL.